This T cell receptor (beta chain) was sequenced during a study of blood T cell repertoires in COVID-19 (dated by TCRdb to the early 2020s). Looking at the study overall: Samples covering the acute and convalescent phases of COVID-19 were provided by collaborators in the United States, Italy and Spain. HLA class I and class II types, where available, came from metadata supplied by the sample provider rather than from assay-based typing. The repertoires were released in a freely available public database meant as a resource for research on the immune response to SARS-CoV-2. Sample metadata almost always included a de-identified subject ID, COVID-19 status, age in years and sex. The prospective study material was composed of cDNA or gDNA derived from T cells, B-cell-depleted T cells, or PBMCs. Samples came from the ongoing ImmuneRACE study (first 160 participants) plus 1,254 subjects from 6 global collaborators. Subjects who had been exposed to COVID-19, were actively infected with it, or had recovered from it provided the deeply sampled blood TCRbeta repertoires that made up the dataset. On the study overall, not on this receptor specifically: The quantity of clinical and demographic metadata differed by source and by participant and was supplied without curation.

TCRbeta CDR3 regions were amplified from genomic DNA using the immunoSEQ Assay, a bias-controlled multiplex PCR. As for the original processing: Nucleated cell counts per sample were estimated from amplification of reference gene primers within the assay. To quantify the absolute abundance of each unique TCRbeta CDR3 rearrangement, sequence reads were collapsed and filtered. For each sample, productive Simpson clonality was calculated as the square root of Simpson's diversity index over productive rearrangements. TCRdb stores this immuneACCESS table with in-frame sequences only. Part of the clones is absent; in the studies checked, under half of the shortfall reflects unresolved V genes, and no reason is known for the rest. V and J calls and clone size are those listed in that table; D and trimming were worked out from the DNA. Counted in this sample were about 150,000 clones; about 86% of them appeared once. The ten most abundant clones make up about 31% of the sample.

The collaborating institutions used their own protocols to collect whole blood in K2EDTA tubes. For TCRbeta analysis, collaborator samples were shipped as frozen whole blood, as isolated PBMCs, or as DNA extracted from either sample type. On this clone itself: The target of this receptor is not known. No per-base quality is available; no much larger clone lies one base away.

Here V drops 3 bases and J drops 7 bases, and the junction holds 7 bases not matched to any gene. Looking up the germline V gene yields CDR1 ENHRY and CDR2 SYGVKD. The cysteine opens and the phenylalanine closes a CDR3 of 15 amino acids. Solely the CDR3 DNA is kept, with 45 bases framed from the first base. The sample consisted of peripheral blood. The chain uses TRBV10-3 and TRBJ2-1, with 9 middle bases fitting TRBD2. The source is a woman aged 55-69 years with acute or convalescent COVID-19. Here is the DNA: TGTGCCATCAGTGAAAGAACTAGCGGGTCTAATGAGCAGTTCTTC. Its product reads: CAISERTSGSNEQFF.